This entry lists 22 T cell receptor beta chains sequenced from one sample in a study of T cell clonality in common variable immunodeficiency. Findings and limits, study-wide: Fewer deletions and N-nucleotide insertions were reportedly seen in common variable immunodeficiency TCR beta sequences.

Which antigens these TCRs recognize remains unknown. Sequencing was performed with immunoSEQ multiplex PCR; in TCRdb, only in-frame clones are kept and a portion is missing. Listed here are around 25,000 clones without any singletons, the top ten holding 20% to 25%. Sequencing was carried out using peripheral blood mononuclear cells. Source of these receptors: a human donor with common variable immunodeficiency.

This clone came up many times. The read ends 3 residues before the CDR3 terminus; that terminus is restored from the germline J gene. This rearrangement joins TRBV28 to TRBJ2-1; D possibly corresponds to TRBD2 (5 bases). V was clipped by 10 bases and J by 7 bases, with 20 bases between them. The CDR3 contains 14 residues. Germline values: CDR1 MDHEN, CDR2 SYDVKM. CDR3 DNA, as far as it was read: TGTGCCACCATATCCGGACTCAAGTCTAATGAG. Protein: CATISGLKSNE. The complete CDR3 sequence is CATISGLKSNEQFF.

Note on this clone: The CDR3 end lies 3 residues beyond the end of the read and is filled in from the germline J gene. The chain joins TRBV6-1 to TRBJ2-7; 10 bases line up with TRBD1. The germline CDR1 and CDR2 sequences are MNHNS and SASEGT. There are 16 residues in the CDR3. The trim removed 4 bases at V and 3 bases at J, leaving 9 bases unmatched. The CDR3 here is CASSGRGQGRNYEQYF. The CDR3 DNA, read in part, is TGTGCCAGCAGTGGTCGGGGACAGGGGAGGAACTACGAG.

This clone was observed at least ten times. The CDR3 protein is CAWSVTGAEQYF. The part of the CDR3 DNA that was read is TGTGCCTGGAGTGTCACAGGGGCCGAG. The gene calls are TRBV30 and TRBJ2-7; TRBD1 aligns across 7 bases. Coverage ceases 3 residues before the CDR3 finishes, and the germline J gene fills in the end. J gave up 6 bases and V 0 bases, and 2 bases lay outside the gene matches. The CDR3 is 12 residues long. From germline, CDR1 is GTSNPN and CDR2 SVGIG (reference sequence).

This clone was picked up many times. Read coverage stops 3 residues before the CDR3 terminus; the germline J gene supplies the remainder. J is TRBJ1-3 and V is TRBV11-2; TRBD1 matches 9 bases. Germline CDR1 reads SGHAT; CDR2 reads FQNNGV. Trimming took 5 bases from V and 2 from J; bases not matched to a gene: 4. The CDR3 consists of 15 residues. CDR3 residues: CASSPQGAPGNTIYF. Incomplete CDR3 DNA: TGTGCCAGCAGCCCACAGGGGGCGCCTGGAAACACC.

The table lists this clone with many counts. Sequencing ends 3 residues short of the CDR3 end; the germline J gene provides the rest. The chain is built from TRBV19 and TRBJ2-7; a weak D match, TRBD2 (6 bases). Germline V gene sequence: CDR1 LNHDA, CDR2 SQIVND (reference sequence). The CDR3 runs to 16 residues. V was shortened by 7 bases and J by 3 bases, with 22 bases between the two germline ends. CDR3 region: CASTPTHGGAVYEQYF. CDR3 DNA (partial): TGTGCCAGTACTCCTACCCATGGAGGGGCGGTCTACGAG.

CDR3 DNA (partial): TGTGCCATCAGTGAGTCCTTGACTAGAGCCTACGAG. Translated: CAISESLTRAYE. The whole CDR3 protein is CAISESLTRAYEQYF. The chain combines TRBV10-3 with TRBJ2-7; perhaps TRBD2 as D (6 bases). The CDR3 end is not reached by the read, which stops 3 residues before it; the germline J gene fills it in. In germline, CDR1 is ENHRY, CDR2 SYGVKD. This CDR3 is built from 15 residues. V gave up 0 bases and J gave up 2 bases, with 11 bases separating them.

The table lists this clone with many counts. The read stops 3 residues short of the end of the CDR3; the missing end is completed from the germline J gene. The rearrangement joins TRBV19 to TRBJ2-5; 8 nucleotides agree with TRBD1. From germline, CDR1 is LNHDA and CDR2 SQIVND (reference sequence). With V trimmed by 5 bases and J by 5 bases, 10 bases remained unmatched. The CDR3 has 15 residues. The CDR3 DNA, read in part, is TGTGCCAGTAGTCGACAGGGGCTAAAGGTGGAGACC. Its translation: CASSRQGLKVET. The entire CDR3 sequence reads CASSRQGLKVETQYF.

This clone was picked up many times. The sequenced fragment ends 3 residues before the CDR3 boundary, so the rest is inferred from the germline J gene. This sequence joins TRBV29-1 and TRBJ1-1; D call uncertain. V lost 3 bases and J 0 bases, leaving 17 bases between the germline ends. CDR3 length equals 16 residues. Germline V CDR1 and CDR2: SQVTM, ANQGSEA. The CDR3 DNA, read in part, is TGCAGCGTTGATTTTCTCGGCGGCACCATGAACACTGAA. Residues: CSVDFLGGTMNTE. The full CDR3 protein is CSVDFLGGTMNTEAFF.

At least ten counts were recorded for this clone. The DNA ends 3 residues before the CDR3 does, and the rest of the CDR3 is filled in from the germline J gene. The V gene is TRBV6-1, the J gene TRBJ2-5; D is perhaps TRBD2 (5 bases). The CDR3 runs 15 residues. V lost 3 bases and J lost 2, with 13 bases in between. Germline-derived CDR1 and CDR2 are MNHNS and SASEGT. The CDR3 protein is CASSDSRVRQETQYF. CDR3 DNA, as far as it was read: TGTGCCAGCAGTGATTCGAGGGTGCGACAAGAGACC.

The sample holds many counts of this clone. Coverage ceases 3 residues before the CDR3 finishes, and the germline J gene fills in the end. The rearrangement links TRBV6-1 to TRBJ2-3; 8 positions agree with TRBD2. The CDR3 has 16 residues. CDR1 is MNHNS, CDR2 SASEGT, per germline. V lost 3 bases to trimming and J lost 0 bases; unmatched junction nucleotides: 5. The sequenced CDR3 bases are TGTGCCAGCAGTGATTACGGGGGGGGTAGCACAGATACG. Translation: CASSDYGGGSTDT. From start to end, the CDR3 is CASSDYGGGSTDTQYF.

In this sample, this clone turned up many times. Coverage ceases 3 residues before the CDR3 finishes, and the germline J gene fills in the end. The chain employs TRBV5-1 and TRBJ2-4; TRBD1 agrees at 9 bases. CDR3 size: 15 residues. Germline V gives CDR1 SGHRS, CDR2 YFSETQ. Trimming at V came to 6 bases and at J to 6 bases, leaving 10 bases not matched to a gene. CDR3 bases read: TGCGCCAGCACCCTCCCGGACAGGGGAGGAAACATT. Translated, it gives CASTLPDRGGNI. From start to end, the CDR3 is CASTLPDRGGNIQYF.

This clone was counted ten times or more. CDR3 protein: CAWSLREYEQFF. The DNA read from the CDR3 is TGTGCCTGGAGCCTGCGGGAGTATGAG. This chain joins TRBV30 and TRBJ2-1, with 7 bases fitting TRBD2. The DNA ends 3 residues before the CDR3 does, and the rest of the CDR3 is filled in from the germline J gene. With 3 bases clipped from V and 8 bases from J, the junction kept 4 bases outside the gene matches. Germline CDR1 reads GTSNPN; CDR2 reads SVGIG (reference sequence). This CDR3 is built from 12 residues. The whole variable domain, filled in from reference TRBV30 and TRBJ2-1, reads SQTIHQWPATLVQPVGSPLSLECTVEGTSNPNLYWYRQAAGRGLQLLFYSVGIGQISSEVPQNLSASRPQDRQFILSSKKLLLSDSGFYLCAWSLREYEQFFGPGTRLTVL.

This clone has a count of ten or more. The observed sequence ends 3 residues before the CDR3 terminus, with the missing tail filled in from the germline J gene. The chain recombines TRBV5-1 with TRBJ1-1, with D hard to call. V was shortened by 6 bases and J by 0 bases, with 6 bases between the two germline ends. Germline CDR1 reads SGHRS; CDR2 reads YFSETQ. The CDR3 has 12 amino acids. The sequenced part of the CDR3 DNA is TGCGCCAGCAAACATATGAACACTGAA. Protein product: CASKHMNTE. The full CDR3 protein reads CASKHMNTEAFF.

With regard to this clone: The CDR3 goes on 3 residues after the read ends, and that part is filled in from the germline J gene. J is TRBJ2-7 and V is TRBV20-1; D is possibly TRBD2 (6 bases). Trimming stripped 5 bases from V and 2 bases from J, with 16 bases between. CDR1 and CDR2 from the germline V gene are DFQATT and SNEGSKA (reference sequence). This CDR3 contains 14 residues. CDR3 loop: CSAWAGTVTYEQYF. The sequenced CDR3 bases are TGCAGTGCTTGGGCCGGGACTGTGACCTACGAG.

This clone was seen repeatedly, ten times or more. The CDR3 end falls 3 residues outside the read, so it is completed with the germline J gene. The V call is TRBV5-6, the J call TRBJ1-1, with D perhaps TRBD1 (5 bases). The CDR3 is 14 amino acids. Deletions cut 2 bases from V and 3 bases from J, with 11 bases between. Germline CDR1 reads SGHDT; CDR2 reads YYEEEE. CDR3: CASSFRGGDTEAFF. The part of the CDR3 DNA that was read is TGTGCCAGCAGCTTCCGGGGCGGGGACACTGAA.

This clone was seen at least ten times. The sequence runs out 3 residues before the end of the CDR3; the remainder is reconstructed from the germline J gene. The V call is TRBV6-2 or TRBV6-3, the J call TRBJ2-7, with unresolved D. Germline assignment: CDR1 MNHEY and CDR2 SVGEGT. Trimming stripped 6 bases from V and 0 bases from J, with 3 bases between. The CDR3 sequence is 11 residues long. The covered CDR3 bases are TGTGCCAGCAGCGTCTCCTACGAG. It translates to CASSVSYE. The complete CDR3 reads CASSVSYEQYF.

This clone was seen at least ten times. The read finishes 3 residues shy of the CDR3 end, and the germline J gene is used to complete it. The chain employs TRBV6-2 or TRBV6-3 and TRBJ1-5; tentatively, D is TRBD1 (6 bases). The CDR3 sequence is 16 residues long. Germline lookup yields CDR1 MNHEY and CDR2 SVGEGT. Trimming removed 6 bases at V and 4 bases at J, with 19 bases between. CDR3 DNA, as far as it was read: TGTGCCAGCAGAGGATCGTGGACAGACCAAAATCAGCCC. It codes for CASRGSWTDQNQP. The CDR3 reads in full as CASRGSWTDQNQPQHF.

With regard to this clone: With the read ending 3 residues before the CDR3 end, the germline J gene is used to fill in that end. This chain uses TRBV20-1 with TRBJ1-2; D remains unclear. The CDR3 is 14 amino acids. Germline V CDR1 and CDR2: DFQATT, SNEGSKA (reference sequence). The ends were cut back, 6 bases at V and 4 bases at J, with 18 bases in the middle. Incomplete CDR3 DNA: TGCAGTGCCTCTCATAACCCAGTTTCCTATGGC. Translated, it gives CSASHNPVSYG. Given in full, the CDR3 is CSASHNPVSYGYTF.

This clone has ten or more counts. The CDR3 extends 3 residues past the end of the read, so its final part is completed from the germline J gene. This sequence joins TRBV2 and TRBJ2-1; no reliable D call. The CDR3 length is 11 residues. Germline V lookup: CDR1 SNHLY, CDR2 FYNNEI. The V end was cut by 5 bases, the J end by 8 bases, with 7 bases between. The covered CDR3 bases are TGTGCCAGCAGTAACTTATATGAG. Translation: CASSNLYE. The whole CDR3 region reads CASSNLYEQFF.

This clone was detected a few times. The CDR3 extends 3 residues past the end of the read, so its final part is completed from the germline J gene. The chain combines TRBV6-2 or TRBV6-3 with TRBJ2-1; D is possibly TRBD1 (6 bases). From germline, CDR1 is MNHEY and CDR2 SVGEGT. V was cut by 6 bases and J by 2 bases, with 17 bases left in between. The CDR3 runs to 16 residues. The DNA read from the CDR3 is TGTGCCAGCAGCCAGACAGGACCCGCCGCCTACAATGAG. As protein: CASSQTGPAAYNE. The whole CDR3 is CASSQTGPAAYNEQFF.

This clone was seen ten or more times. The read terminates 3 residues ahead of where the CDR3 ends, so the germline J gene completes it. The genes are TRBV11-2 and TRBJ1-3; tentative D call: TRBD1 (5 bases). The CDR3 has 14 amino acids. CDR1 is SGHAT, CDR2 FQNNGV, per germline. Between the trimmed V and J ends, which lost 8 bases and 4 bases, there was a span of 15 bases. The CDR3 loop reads CASGTRVEGNTIYF. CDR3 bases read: TGTGCCAGCGGTACCAGGGTGGAGGGAAACACC.

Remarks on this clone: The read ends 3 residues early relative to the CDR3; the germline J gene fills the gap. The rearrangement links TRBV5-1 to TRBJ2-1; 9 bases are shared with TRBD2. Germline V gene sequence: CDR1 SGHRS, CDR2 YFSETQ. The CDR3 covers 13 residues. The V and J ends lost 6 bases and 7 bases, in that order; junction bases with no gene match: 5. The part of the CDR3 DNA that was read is TGCGCCAGCATGGGACTAGCACTGAATGAG. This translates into CASMGLALNE. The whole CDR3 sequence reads CASMGLALNEQFF. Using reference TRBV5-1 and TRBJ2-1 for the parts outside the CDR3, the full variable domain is KAGVTQTPRYLIKTRGQQVTLSCSPISGHRSVSWYQQTPGQGLQFLFEYFSETQRNKGNFPGRFSGRQFSNSRSEMNVSTLELGDSALYLCASMGLALNEQFFGPGTRLTVL.